Listed here are 23 T cell receptor beta chains from one sample, sequenced in a study of shared clonotypes between healthy human individuals. Clones were sequenced by immunoSEQ multiplex PCR, and TCRdb holds only the in-frame ones, with some missing. This sample has about 1.1 million clones; around 77% occur once, and the top ten carry 0.89%. Input material: memory CD4+ T cells from PBMCs. Stated subset: CD45RA-negative fraction. These receptors were taken from a man between 18 and 29 years old in good health. Some clones in this sample may be carry-over from other donors' samples.

The chain links TRBV7-8 to TRBJ2-1; 10 bases line up with TRBD1. CDR3 length: 16 amino acids. Trimming removed 3 bases from V and 12 bases from J; junction bases left unmatched: 14. The germline V gene encodes CDR1 SGHVS and CDR2 FQNEAQ. The CDR3 is CASSLVRDRGIGTQFF. The CDR3 nucleotides are TGTGCCAGCAGCTTGGTAAGGGACAGGGGTATCGGAACGCAGTTCTTC.

This rearrangement joins TRBV5-1 to TRBJ2-1, with D tentatively TRBD2 (6 bases). The CDR3 length is 17 residues. Germline V gene sequence: CDR1 SGHRS, CDR2 YFSETQ. V was trimmed by 0 bases and J by 4 bases, leaving 17 bases between them. The CDR3 loop is CASSLGGGSGLYNEQFF. CDR3 coding DNA: TGCGCCAGCAGCTTGGGGGGAGGTAGCGGACTATACAATGAGCAGTTCTTC. The complete variable domain, with remaining parts taken from reference TRBV5-1 and TRBJ2-1, reads KAGVTQTPRYLIKTRGQQVTLSCSPISGHRSVSWYQQTPGQGLQFLFEYFSETQRNKGNFPGRFSGRQFSNSRSEMNVSTLELGDSALYLCASSLGGGSGLYNEQFFGPGTRLTVL.

V is TRBV5-1 and J is TRBJ2-7; a weak D match, TRBD1 (5 bases). CDR1 and CDR2 from the germline V gene are SGHRS and YFSETQ. The CDR3 contains 15 residues. The V gene lost 0 bases and the J gene lost 2 bases, with 12 bases spanning the gap. The CDR3: CASSLGVGVAYEQYF. CDR3 in DNA: TGCGCCAGCAGCTTGGGGGTAGGGGTCGCCTACGAGCAGTACTTC.

This clone turned up a few times. V gene TRBV9 combines with J gene TRBJ2-7; TRBD2 matches 8 bases. The germline gives CDR1 SGDLS, CDR2 YYNGEE. Losses at the gene ends were 0 bases for V and 4 bases for J; bases not matched to a gene: 9. This CDR3 contains 16 residues. The chain's CDR3 is CASSVAATGGDYEQYF. DNA of the CDR3: TGTGCCAGCAGCGTAGCTGCGACGGGAGGGGATTACGAGCAGTACTTC.

The V gene is TRBV15, the J gene TRBJ2-7; TRBD1 is a possible D gene (5 bases). Trimming removed 0 bases from V and 7 bases from J, with 25 bases in between. The CDR3 covers 18 residues. The germline V gene has CDR1 LNHNV and CDR2 YYDKDF (reference sequence). In DNA form, the CDR3 reads TGTGCCACCAGCAGAGATCAGGGTTCTGCCCAATATAACCTGGAGCAGTACTTC. This gives the protein CATSRDQGSAQYNLEQYF.

The chain uses TRBV15 and TRBJ2-1, with 11 nucleotides matching TRBD1. This CDR3 contains 16 residues. Germline CDR1 is LNHNV and CDR2 is YYDKDF (reference sequence). Losses at the gene ends were 8 bases for V and 1 base for J; bases not matched to a gene: 7. The DNA of the CDR3 is TGTGCCACCTTGGACAGGGGGCGCAAGTCCTACAATGAGCAGTTCTTC. Translation gives CATLDRGRKSYNEQFF.

In DNA, the CDR3 is TGTGCCAGCAGTGGGACAGGGCATCAGCCCCAGCATTTT. Protein: CASSGTGHQPQHF. V and J are TRBV25-1 and TRBJ1-5, with 8 bases lining up with TRBD1. CDR1 MGHDK and CDR2 SYGVNS come from the germline V gene. The trim removed 4 bases at V and 5 bases at J, leaving 1 base unmatched. The CDR3 loop spans 13 amino acids.

V usage is TRBV19 and J usage is TRBJ2-2; TRBD1 agrees at 7 bases. This CDR3 spans 15 amino acids. The germline V gene has CDR1 LNHDA and CDR2 SQIVND (reference sequence). J gave up 6 bases and V 7 bases, and 11 bases lay outside the gene matches. The CDR3 nucleotides are TGTGCCAGTATCCCGACAGGGCGTTTTTCCGGGGAGCTGTTTTTT. This codes for CASIPTGRFSGELFF.

This chain connects TRBV30 to TRBJ1-5, with 7 positions matching TRBD1. This CDR3 has 15 amino acids. The V and J ends lost 3 bases and 0 bases, in that order; junction bases with no gene match: 5. Looked up from germline, CDR1 is GTSNPN and CDR2 is SVGIG (reference sequence). CDR3 nucleotides: TGTGCCTGGAGCCCTGGACAGGCTAGCAATCAGCCCCAGCATTTT. As protein: CAWSPGQASNQPQHF.

This clone came up a few times. The chain recombines TRBV7-2 with TRBJ2-1; D is perhaps TRBD1 (7 bases). CDR1 is SGHTA, CDR2 FQGNSA, per germline. Trimming removed 5 bases from V and 9 bases from J, with 17 bases in between. The CDR3 has 14 amino acids. The CDR3 protein is CASSQETGTGEQFF. The CDR3 DNA follows: TGTGCCAGCAGCCAAGAGACAGGGACTGGTGAGCAGTTCTTC.

V and J are TRBV2 and TRBJ2-5; tentative D call: TRBD1 (6 bases). V was trimmed by 6 bases and J by 0 bases, leaving 11 bases between them. Per germline, CDR1 SNHLY and CDR2 FYNNEI. The CDR3 length is 14 residues. The CDR3 sequence: CASRDGQYQETQYF. CDR3 bases: TGTGCCAGCAGGGACGGACAGTACCAAGAGACCCAGTACTTC.

CDR3 nucleotide sequence: TGTGCCAGCAGCTTAGGAGGGGGCCTTGGGGGCGAGCAGTACTTC. This gives the protein CASSLGGGLGGEQYF. The chain recombines TRBV7-6 with TRBJ2-7, with 7 bases identical to TRBD1. CDR1 and CDR2 from the germline V gene are SGHVS and FNYEAQ. The CDR3 is 15 residues long. J was trimmed by 6 bases and V by 1 base; bases with no gene match: 9.

This chain connects TRBV5-1 to TRBJ2-5; a weak D match, TRBD1 (6 bases). Germline V gene data show CDR1 as SGHRS and CDR2 as YFSETQ. CDR3 length: 16 amino acids. V lost 3 bases and J lost 1, with 16 bases in between. For the CDR3, the DNA is TGCGCCAGCAGCTGGACAGCGCGCCGGTTCCAAGAGACCCAGTACTTC. It codes for CASSWTARRFQETQYF.

CDR3 region: CASREGGTSHEQFF. In nucleotides, the CDR3 is TGTGCCAGCAGGGAAGGTGGGACTAGCCATGAGCAGTTCTTC. The genes are TRBV6-4 and TRBJ2-1; 9 bases map to TRBD2. Germline values: CDR1 MRHNA, CDR2 SNTAGT. There are 14 residues in the CDR3. The trim removed 6 bases at V and 8 bases at J, leaving 8 bases unmatched.

The chain couples TRBV11-3 to TRBJ2-7; D is uncertain. In germline, CDR1 is SGHNT, CDR2 YENEEA. The CDR3 runs to 13 residues. The V gene lost 4 bases and the J gene lost 5 bases, with 12 bases spanning the gap. The CDR3 is CASSYGRTDEQYF. CDR3 bases: TGTGCCAGCAGCTACGGACGGACGGACGAGCAGTACTTC.

The gene calls are TRBV21-1 and TRBJ2-3; the table's TRBD2 call for D was not verified on the DNA. TRBV21-1 is described as a pseudogene. This CDR3 has 18 amino acids. CDR3 region: CASSSLGLLVSLTDTQYF. In DNA form, the CDR3 reads TGTGCCAGCAGCTCCCTCGGACTTCTGGTTTCTCTCACAGATACGCAGTATTTT.

The chain couples TRBV28 to TRBJ2-5, with D tentatively TRBD1 (6 bases). In germline, CDR1 is MDHEN, CDR2 SYDVKM. This CDR3 comprises 14 residues. Trimming shortened V by 7 bases and J by 6 bases, and 18 bases separated the two germline ends. The chain's CDR3 is CASTQAGALKTQYF. Written as DNA, the CDR3 is TGTGCCAGCACCCAGGCAGGGGCCCTGAAGACCCAGTACTTC.

The V gene is TRBV11-3, the J gene TRBJ2-1; D call uncertain. V lost 3 bases to trimming and J lost 4 bases, with 7 bases between them. CDR1 SGHNT and CDR2 YENEEA come from the germline V gene. The CDR3 loop spans 13 amino acids. CDR3 in DNA: TGTGCCAGCAGCTTCTCTCGATACAATGAGCAGTTCTTC. Encoded protein: CASSFSRYNEQFF.

The chain has TRBV7-3 and TRBJ2-3; 8 bases map to TRBD1. CDR1 SGHTA and CDR2 FQGTGA come from the germline V gene. The CDR3 contains 17 residues. J gave up 1 base and V 5 bases, and 11 bases lay outside the gene matches. CDR3 loop: CASSPLRKGQGTDTQYF. CDR3 in DNA: TGTGCCAGCAGCCCACTCCGTAAGGGACAGGGCACAGATACGCAGTATTTT.

This chain connects TRBV27 to TRBJ2-3; D gene uncertain. Germline CDR1 reads MNHEY; CDR2 reads SMNVEV (reference sequence). The V end lost 4 bases, the J end lost 0 bases, and 11 bases lay between the germline ends. The CDR3 is 15 residues long. DNA of the CDR3: TGTGCCAGCAGTTCCCGTGGGGTTAGCACAGATACGCAGTATTTT. Residues: CASSSRGVSTDTQYF.

This sequence joins TRBV30 and TRBJ2-2; no clear D gene. This CDR3 has 12 amino acids. V was trimmed by 4 bases and J by 6 bases, leaving 9 bases between them. Germline CDR1 reads GTSNPN; CDR2 reads SVGIG (reference sequence). The CDR3 bases are TGTGCCTGGACCCCGGGTCCCGGGGAGCTGTTTTTT. Its protein product is CAWTPGPGELFF.

CDR3 residues: CASSTGNNRNQPQHF. As DNA, the CDR3 is TGTGCCAGCAGTACCGGCAATAACCGCAATCAGCCCCAGCATTTT. This chain uses TRBV28 with TRBJ1-5; no clear D. V lost 5 bases, J lost 2 bases, and 13 bases lay in between. Germline V gene lookup returns CDR1 MDHEN and CDR2 SYDVKM. The CDR3 covers 15 residues.

As regards this clone: Other nucleotide sequences in the sample specify the same CDR3. This chain uses TRBV5-1 with TRBJ2-7, with D maybe TRBD1 (7 bases). Trimming removed 4 bases from V and 4 bases from J, with 15 bases in between. Per the germline V gene, CDR1 is SGHRS and CDR2 is YFSETQ. The CDR3 contains 14 residues. The CDR3 nucleotides read TGCGCCAGCAGCCGGGGGACAGATCCTTACGAGCAGTACTTC. It translates to CASSRGTDPYEQYF. Complete variable domain (other parts from reference TRBV5-1 and TRBJ2-7): KAGVTQTPRYLIKTRGQQVTLSCSPISGHRSVSWYQQTPGQGLQFLFEYFSETQRNKGNFPGRFSGRQFSNSRSEMNVSTLELGDSALYLCASSRGTDPYEQYFGPGTRLTVT.